Sequencing of this TCR beta chain was carried out in a study of blood T cell repertoires in COVID-19 (dated by TCRdb to 2018 to 2020). Describing the broader study: Samples from collaborators originated in the United States, Italy and Spain and spanned both the acute and convalescent phases of COVID-19. The prospective study material was composed of cDNA or gDNA derived from T cells, B-cell-depleted T cells, or PBMCs. Nearly every sample came with metadata listing a de-identified subject ID, COVID-19 status, age in years and sex. Samples were obtained from the ongoing ImmuneRACE study (first 160 participants) and from 1,254 subjects provided by 6 global collaborators. Subjects who had been exposed to COVID-19, were actively infected with it, or had recovered from it provided the deeply sampled blood TCRbeta repertoires that made up the dataset. The repertoires were released in a freely available public database meant as a resource for research on the immune response to SARS-CoV-2. HLA class I and class II types, where available, came from metadata supplied by the sample provider rather than from assay-based typing.

General study outcomes and caveats: Clinical and demographic metadata were provided uncurated, with the amount varying by source and participant.

CDR1 SGHRS and CDR2 YFSETQ were looked up in the germline V gene. Trimmed from V: 4 bases; trimmed from J: 8 bases; junction bases lacking a gene match: 7. Including cysteine and phenylalanine, the CDR3 has 15 amino acids. Just CDR3 DNA is preserved here, 45 bases in frame from base 1. About this clone: No antigen is known for it. The input lacks base qualities; no much larger clone sits a single base away.

The immunoSEQ Assay, a bias-controlled multiplex PCR, was used to amplify TCRbeta CDR3 regions from genomic DNA. The authors' pipeline ran thus. The number of nucleated cells in each sample was estimated by amplification of reference gene primers within the assay. To quantify the absolute abundance of each unique TCRbeta CDR3 rearrangement, sequence reads were collapsed and filtered. For each sample, productive Simpson clonality was calculated by taking the square root of Simpson's diversity index across productive rearrangements. TCRdb's version of the immuneACCESS table is confined to in-frame rearrangements and falls short of the full clone set. An unresolved V gene accounts for under half of the shortfall where checked; the remainder is of unknown origin. V, J and clone size are taken as reported in that table, and D and trimming were inferred from the DNA itself. The sample data list about 410,000 clones, and 89% of these were observed just once. Jointly, the top ten make up approximately 1.5% of the sample.

One collaborating source in Seattle enrolled patients while the patients were actively infected and followed the patients over time throughout the course of disease. Whole blood was collected in K2EDTA tubes by collaborating institutions according to the institutions' own protocols. Collaborator samples were shipped for TCRbeta analysis as frozen whole blood, isolated PBMCs, or DNA extracted from either sample type. Sequenced input: peripheral blood. This receptor was taken from a woman in her 40s with COVID-19, enrolled during active disease. This chain joins TRBV5-1 to TRBJ1-6; 9 bases in between match TRBD1. The base sequence is TGCGCCAGCAGCAGTACAGGGGGCATTGATTCACCCCTCCACTTT. It translates to CASSSTGGIDSPLHF.